A selection of T cell receptor beta chains follows, all from one sample in a study of a mutant IDH1 vaccine in newly diagnosed glioma. Only in-frame clones appear in the TCRdb table, and some are missing; sequencing was by immunoSEQ multiplex PCR. Seen here are approximately 25,000 clones, approximately 93% observed once, and the top ten hold approximately 1.1%. Sample: PBMCs, taken from a glioma patient treated with radiotherapy, temozolomide or both. The receptors were gathered from a man aged 35-49 years with glioma. CDR3s include the opening cysteine and the closing phenylalanine or tryptophan. A D gene is named only where the DNA matches it firmly. Clone size appears in some rows only: once, few, many, or a class for an expanded clone.

.,TRBJ1-4,TRBV4-2,.,CASSPEGFDEKLFF,TGTGCCAGCAGTCCTGAGGGGTTTGATGAAAAACTGTTTTTT
.,TRBJ1-6,TRBV4-3,.,CASSQRGAMQGLNSPLHF,TGCGCCAGCAGCCAGAGGGGAGCTATGCAGGGTCTTAATTCACCCCTCCACTTT
TRBD2,TRBJ2-7,TRBV7-3,.,CASSSSGGADEQYF,TGTGCCAGCAGCAGTAGCGGGGGGGCCGACGAGCAGTACTTC
.,TRBJ2-4,TRBV11-2,.,CASSTLTGAFKENIQYF,TGTGCCAGCAGCACCCTTACGGGGGCCTTCAAGGAAAACATTCAGTACTTC
.,TRBJ1-5,TRBV6-6,.,CASTGSVNSNQPQHF,TGTGCCAGCACCGGCTCCGTGAATTCAAATCAGCCCCAGCATTTT
.,TRBJ2-1,TRBV6-5,.,CASSYRKVGEQFF,TGTGCCAGCAGTTACCGGAAGGTCGGTGAGCAGTTCTTC
.,TRBJ1-2,TRBV5-5,.,CASSPYSGDYGYTF,TGTGCCAGCAGCCCATATTCAGGGGACTATGGCTACACCTTC
.,TRBJ1-1,TRBV4-2,.,CASSQGRNTEAFF,TGTGCCAGCAGCCAAGGACGGAACACTGAAGCTTTCTTT
TRBD2,TRBJ2-7,TRBV30,.,CAWSVLAGVGEQYF,TGTGCCTGGAGTGTACTAGCGGGGGTTGGTGAGCAGTACTTC
TRBD2,TRBJ2-2,TRBV4-3,.,CASSPGGGLNTGELFF,TGCGCCAGCAGCCCCGGGGGAGGGCTCAACACCGGGGAGCTGTTTTTT
.,TRBJ2-3,TRBV7-9,.,CASSSTDGRAQYF,TGTGCCAGCAGCTCCACGGACGGGCGGGCGCAGTATTTT
TRBD1,TRBJ1-3,TRBV9,.,CASSVVGGASGNTIYF,TGTGCCAGCAGCGTAGTAGGGGGCGCCTCTGGAAACACCATATATTTT
.,TRBJ2-7,TRBV7-9,once,CASSSSEDTSYEQYF,TGTGCCAGCAGCTCCTCCGAGGACACCTCCTACGAGCAGTACTTC
.,TRBJ1-2,TRBV27,.,CASSLNGDLRGYTF,TGTGCCAGCAGTTTAAATGGGGACCTGCGGGGCTACACCTTC
TRBD1,TRBJ2-7,TRBV30,.,CAWSPGQVSSYEQYF,TGTGCCTGGAGTCCGGGACAGGTGAGCTCCTACGAGCAGTACTTC